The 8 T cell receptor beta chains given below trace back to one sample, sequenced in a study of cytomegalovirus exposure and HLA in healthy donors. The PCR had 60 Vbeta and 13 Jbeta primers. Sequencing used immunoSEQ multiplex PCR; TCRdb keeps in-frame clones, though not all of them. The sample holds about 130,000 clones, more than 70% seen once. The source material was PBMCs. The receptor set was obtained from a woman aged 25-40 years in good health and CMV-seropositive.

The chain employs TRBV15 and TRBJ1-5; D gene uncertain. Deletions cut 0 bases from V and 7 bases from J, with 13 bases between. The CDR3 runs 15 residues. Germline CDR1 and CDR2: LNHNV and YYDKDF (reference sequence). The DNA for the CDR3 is TGTGCCACCAGCAGAGATGAGGTTGCGAGGCAGCCCCAGCATTTT. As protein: CATSRDEVARQPQHF.

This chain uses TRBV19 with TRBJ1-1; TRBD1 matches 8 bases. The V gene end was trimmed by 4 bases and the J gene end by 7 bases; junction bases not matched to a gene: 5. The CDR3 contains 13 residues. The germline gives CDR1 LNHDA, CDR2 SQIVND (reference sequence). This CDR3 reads CASSRGQGLEAFF. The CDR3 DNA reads TGTGCCAGTAGTAGAGGACAGGGCCTTGAAGCTTTCTTT.

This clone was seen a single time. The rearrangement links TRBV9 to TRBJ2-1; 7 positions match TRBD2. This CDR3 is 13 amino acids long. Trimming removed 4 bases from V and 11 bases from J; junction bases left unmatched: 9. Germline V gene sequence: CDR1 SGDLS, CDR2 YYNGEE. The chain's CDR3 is CASSPGGGTQQFF. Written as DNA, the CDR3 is TGTGCCAGCAGCCCTGGGGGGGGGACGCAGCAGTTCTTC. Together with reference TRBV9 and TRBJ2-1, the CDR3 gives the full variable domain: DSGVTQTPKHLITATGQRVTLRCSPRSGDLSVYWYQQSLDQGLQFLIQYYNGEERAKGNILERFSAQQFPDLHSELNLSSLELGDSALYFCASSPGGGTQQFFGPGTRLTVL.

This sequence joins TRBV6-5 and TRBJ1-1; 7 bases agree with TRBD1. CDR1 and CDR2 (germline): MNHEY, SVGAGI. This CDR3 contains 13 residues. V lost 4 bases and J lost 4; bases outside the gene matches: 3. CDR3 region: CASSFPGGTEAFF. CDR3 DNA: TGTGCCAGCAGTTTTCCAGGGGGCACTGAAGCTTTCTTT.

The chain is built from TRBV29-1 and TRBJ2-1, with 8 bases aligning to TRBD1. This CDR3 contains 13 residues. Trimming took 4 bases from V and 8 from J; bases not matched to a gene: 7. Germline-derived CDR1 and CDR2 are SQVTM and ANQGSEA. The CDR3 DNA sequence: TGCAGCGTTGTGGCAGGGGGCCTCGATGAGCAGTTCTTC. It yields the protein CSVVAGGLDEQFF.

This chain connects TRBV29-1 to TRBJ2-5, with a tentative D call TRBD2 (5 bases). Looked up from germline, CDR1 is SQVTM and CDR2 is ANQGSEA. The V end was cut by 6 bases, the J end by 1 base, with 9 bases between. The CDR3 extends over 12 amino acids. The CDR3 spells CSVETTQETQYF. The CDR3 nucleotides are TGCAGCGTAGAGACTACCCAAGAGACCCAGTACTTC.

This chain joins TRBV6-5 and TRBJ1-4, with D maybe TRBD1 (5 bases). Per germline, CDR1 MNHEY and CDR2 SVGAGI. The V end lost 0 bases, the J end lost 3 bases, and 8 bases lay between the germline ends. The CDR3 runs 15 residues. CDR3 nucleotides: TGTGCCAGCAGTTACTCGACGGGGGCTAATGAAAAACTGTTTTTT. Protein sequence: CASSYSTGANEKLFF.

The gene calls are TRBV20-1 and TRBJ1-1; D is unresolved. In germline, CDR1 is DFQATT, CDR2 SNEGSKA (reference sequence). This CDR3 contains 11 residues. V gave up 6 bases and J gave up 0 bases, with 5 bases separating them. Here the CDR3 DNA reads TGCAGTGCCCCCATGAACACTGAAGCTTTCTTT. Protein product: CSAPMNTEAFF.